This T cell receptor (beta chain) was obtained from a study of shared clonotypes between healthy human individuals. Study as a whole: Donor ages ranged 18 to 49 years: two women, a few men.

Comments on this clone: Its antigen remains unidentified.

Study results and limitations: Sequencing depth was a factor that was expected to affect clonotype sharing among donors.

The data were produced by immunoSEQ multiplex PCR, yet TCRdb's version contains in-frame clones alone and is incomplete. The sample carries about 820,000 clones, around 93% recorded once. Naive CD8 cells were CD45RO-negative, positively selected for CCR7, excluding terminally differentiated effector memory CD45RA+ cells. Sequenced sample: naive CD8+ T cells sorted from blood. The TCR comes from a man between 25 and 39 years old in good health.

The CDR3 reads CASSLVIVVDEQFF. The CDR3 region has the DNA TGTGCCAGCAGCTTGGTTATAGTAGTTGATGAGCAGTTCTTC. The chain combines TRBV5-6 with TRBJ2-1; no clear D. The germline CDR1 and CDR2 sequences are SGHDT and YYEEEE. This CDR3 contains 14 residues. The V end lost 0 bases, the J end lost 8 bases, and 12 bases lay between the germline ends. The full variable domain, completed using reference TRBV5-6 and TRBJ2-1, is DAGVTQSPTHLIKTRGQQVTLRCSPKSGHDTVSWYQQALGQGPQFIFQYYEEEERQRGNFPDRFSGHQFPNYSSELNVNALLLGDSALYLCASSLVIVVDEQFFGPGTRLTVL.